The 5 T cell receptor beta chains in this list originate from one sample, sequenced in a study of Graves' ophthalmopathy and Graves' hyperthyroidism. The study amplified TCR beta CDR3 regions using RNA transcripts. Following a first-round RT-PCR that used HTBI primers, a second-round multiplex PCR was carried out. TCRdb re-called the multiplex PCR reads with MiXCR, one entry per CDR3 protein. The sample holds around 600,000 distinct CDR3 sequences; under 50% are singletons and the top ten take 3% to 4%. The sequencing sample was made of peripheral blood. All receptors come from an adult man with Graves' ophthalmopathy.

This clonotype appeared once. A read error is possible here, since a much larger clone lies one base away. The V call is TRBV7-9, the J call TRBJ2-7; tentative D call: TRBD2 (6 bases). Germline values: CDR1 SEHNR, CDR2 FQNEAQ (reference sequence). CDR3 length equals 15 residues. CDR3 bases: TGTGCCAGCAGCTTAGTTCGGGGGAACTCCTACGAGCAGCACTTC. Translated: CASSLVRGNSYEQHF.

This rearrangement joins TRBV9 to TRBJ2-7, with 7 bases identical to TRBD1. This CDR3 region has 14 residues. Losses at the gene ends were 0 bases for V and 4 bases for J; bases not matched to a gene: 4. CDR1 and CDR2 from the germline V gene are SGDLS and YYNGEE. DNA of the CDR3: TGTGCCAGCAGCGTAGCGGGACAGAGTTACGAGCAGTACTTC. It yields the protein CASSVAGQSYEQYF.

The chain links TRBV9 to TRBJ2-5; 8 nucleotides match TRBD1. Per the germline V gene, CDR1 is SGDLS and CDR2 is YYNGEE. CDR3 size: 16 residues. V shed 5 bases and J 5 bases; nucleotides not matched to a gene: 14. The CDR3 bases are TGTGCCAGCAGTGCAGCCATGACAGGGGAAGGGGAGACCCAGTACTTC. The encoded protein is CASSAAMTGEGETQYF.

The V and J genes are TRBV10-3 and TRBJ1-5; no firm D call. The CDR3 extends over 12 amino acids. V was cut by 0 bases and J by 7 bases, with 4 bases left in between. Per germline, CDR1 ENHRY and CDR2 SYGVKD. This CDR3 is CAISESRQPQHF. In DNA form, the CDR3 reads TGTGCCATCAGTGAGTCACGGCAGCCCCAGCATTTT.

The chain uses TRBV12-3 or TRBV12-4 and TRBJ1-2; tentative D call: TRBD1 (6 bases). The V gene lost 6 bases and the J gene lost 6 bases, with 14 bases spanning the gap. The CDR3 covers 13 residues. This CDR3 reads CASSLQGYDGYTF. CDR3 bases: TGTGCCAGCAGCCTACAGGGTTACGATGGCTACACCTTC.